This entry is about one T cell receptor beta chain. These data come from a study of shared clonotypes between healthy human individuals. Unsorted samples relied on tens of millions of PBMCs, which served as the source of genomic DNA. V dropped 0 bases and J dropped 10 bases, with 16 bases sitting between them. The length of the CDR3 is 15 residues. Germline V gene lookup returns CDR1 MNHEY and CDR2 SVGAGI. An assay was performed, and its level was deep. The method was immunoSEQ multiplex PCR; TCRdb's version includes in-frame clones alone and lacks a portion of them. The table shows around 500,000 clones, with roughly three quarters occurring only once.

What was sequenced was PBMCs. The chain links TRBV6-5 to TRBJ2-1; D is unclear. The sequence was collected from a woman between 35 and 50 years old in good health. Some clones in this sample may be carry-over from other donors' samples. CDR3 loop: CASSYSISPLGEQFF. The CDR3 nucleotides are TGTGCCAGCAGTTACTCGATAAGCCCTCTAGGGGAGCAGTTCTTC.